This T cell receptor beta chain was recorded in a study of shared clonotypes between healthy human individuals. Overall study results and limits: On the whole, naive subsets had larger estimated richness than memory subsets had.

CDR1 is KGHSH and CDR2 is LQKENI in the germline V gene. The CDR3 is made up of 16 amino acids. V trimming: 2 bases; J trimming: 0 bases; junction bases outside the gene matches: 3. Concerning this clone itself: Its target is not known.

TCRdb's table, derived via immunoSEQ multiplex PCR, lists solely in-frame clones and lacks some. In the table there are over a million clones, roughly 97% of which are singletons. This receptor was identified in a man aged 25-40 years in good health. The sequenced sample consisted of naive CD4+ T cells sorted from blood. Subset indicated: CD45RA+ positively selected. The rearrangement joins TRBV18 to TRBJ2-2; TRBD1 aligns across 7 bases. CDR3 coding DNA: TGTGCCAGCTCACCAGGACAGGCCCCGAACACCGGGGAGCTGTTTTTT. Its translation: CASSPGQAPNTGELFF.